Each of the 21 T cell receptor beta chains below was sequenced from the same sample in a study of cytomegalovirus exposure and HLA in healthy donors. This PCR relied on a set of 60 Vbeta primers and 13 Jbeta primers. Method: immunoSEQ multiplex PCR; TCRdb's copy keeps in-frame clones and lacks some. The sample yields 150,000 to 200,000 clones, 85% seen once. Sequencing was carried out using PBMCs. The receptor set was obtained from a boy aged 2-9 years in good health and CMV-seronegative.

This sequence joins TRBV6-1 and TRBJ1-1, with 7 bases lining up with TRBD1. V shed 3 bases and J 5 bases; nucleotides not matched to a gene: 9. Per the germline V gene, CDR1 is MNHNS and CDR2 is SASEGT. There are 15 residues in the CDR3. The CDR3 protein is CASSEYRGRRTEAFF. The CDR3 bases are TGTGCCAGCAGTGAGTATAGGGGGCGCCGGACTGAAGCTTTCTTT.

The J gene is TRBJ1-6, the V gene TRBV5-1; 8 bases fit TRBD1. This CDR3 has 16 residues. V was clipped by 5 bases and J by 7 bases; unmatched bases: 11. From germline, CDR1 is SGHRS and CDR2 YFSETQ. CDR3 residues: CASSQGQVNVNSPLHF. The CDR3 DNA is TGCGCCAGCAGTCAGGGACAGGTTAATGTGAATTCACCCCTCCACTTT.

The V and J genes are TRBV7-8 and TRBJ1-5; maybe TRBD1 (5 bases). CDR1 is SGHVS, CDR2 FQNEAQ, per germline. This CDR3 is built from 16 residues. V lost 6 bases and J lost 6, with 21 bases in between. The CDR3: CASSHTPLGGAQPQHF. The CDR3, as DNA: TGTGCCAGCAGTCACACCCCTTTAGGAGGGGCTCAGCCCCAGCATTTT.

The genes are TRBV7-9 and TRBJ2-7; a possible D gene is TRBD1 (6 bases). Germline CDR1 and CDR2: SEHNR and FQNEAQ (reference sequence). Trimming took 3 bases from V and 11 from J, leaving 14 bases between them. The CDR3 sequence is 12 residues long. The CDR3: CASSLQTGPEYF. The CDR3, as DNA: TGTGCCAGCAGCTTGCAGACAGGACCGGAGTACTTC.

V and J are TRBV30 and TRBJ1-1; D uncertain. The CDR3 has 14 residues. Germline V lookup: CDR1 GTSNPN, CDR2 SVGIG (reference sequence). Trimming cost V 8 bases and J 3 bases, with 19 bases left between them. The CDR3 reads CAPTPTPPHTEAFF. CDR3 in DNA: TGTGCCCCAACACCCACGCCTCCCCACACTGAAGCTTTCTTT.

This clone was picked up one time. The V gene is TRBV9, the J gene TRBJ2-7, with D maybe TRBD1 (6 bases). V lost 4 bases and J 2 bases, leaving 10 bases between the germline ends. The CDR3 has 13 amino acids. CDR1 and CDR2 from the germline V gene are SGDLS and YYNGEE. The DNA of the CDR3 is TGTGCCAGCAGCCCTCGGGACACCTACGAGCAGTACTTC. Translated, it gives CASSPRDTYEQYF.

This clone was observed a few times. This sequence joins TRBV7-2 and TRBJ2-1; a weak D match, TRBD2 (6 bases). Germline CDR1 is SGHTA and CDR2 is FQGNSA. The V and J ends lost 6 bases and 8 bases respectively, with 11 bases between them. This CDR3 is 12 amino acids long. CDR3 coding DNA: TGTGCCAGCAGGACTAGTTTCTATGAGCAGTTCTTC. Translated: CASRTSFYEQFF.

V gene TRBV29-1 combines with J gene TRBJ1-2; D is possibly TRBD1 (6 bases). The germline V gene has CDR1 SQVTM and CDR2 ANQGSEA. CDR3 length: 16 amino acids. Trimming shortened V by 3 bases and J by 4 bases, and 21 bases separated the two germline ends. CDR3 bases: TGCAGCGTTGAGACAGTTGATAAGGACAGCACCTATGGCTACACCTTC. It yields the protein CSVETVDKDSTYGYTF.

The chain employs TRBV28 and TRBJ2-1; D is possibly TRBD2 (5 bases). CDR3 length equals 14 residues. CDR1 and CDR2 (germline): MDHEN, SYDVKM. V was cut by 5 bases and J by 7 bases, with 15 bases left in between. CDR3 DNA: TGTGCCAGCAGTCCCAGTGGAGGTGTGAATGAGCAGTTCTTC. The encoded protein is CASSPSGGVNEQFF.

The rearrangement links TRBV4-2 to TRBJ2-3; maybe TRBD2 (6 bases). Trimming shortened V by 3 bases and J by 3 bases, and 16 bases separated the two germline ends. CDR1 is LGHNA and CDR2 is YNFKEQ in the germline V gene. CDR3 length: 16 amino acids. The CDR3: CASSQMRGVATDTQYF. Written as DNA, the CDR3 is TGTGCCAGCAGCCAGATGCGGGGAGTGGCGACAGATACGCAGTATTTT.

The CDR3 protein is CATSVDRGLIYEQYV. The CDR3 bases are TGTGCCACCAGTGTCGACAGGGGACTAATCTACGAGCAGTACGTC. This sequence joins TRBV15 and TRBJ2-7; TRBD1 might be the D (8 bases). The V end lost 6 bases, the J end lost 3 bases, and 18 bases lay between the germline ends. Germline CDR1 and CDR2: LNHNV and YYDKDF (reference sequence). The CDR3 has 15 residues.

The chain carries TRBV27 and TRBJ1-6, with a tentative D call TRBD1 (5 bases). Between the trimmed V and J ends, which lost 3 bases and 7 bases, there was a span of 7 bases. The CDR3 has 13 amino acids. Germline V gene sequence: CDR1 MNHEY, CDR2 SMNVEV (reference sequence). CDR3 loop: CASSFRVNSPLHF. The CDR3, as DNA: TGTGCCAGCAGTTTCAGGGTCAATTCACCCCTCCACTTT.

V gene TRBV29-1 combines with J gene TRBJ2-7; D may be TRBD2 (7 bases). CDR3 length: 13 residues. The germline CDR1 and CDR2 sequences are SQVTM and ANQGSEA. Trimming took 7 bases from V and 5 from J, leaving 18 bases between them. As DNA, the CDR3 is TGCAGCGCTTTGGCGGGAGAGGGGGACGAGCAGTACTTC. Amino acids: CSALAGEGDEQYF.

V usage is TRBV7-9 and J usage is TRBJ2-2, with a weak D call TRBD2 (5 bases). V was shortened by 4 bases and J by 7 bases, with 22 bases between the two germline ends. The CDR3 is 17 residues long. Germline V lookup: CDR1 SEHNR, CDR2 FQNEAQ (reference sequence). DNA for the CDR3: TGTGCCAGCAGCTCACCCTCCCGACGGGCAGAGGGCGGGGAGCTGTTTTTT. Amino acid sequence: CASSSPSRRAEGGELFF.

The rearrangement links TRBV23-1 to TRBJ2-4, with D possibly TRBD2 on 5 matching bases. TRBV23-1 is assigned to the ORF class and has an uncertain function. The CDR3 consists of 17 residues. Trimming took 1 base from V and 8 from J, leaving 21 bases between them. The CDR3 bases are TGCGCCAGCAGTCAATGCGAGAGGGTTCCTCGAGGAGACATTCAGTACTTC. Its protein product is CASSQCERVPRGDIQYF.

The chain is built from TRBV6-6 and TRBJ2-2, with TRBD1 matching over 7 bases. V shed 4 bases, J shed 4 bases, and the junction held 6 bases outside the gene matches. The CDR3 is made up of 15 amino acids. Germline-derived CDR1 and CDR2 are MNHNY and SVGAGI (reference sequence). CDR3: CASSFTGAVTGELFF. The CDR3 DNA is TGTGCCAGCAGTTTTACAGGGGCGGTCACCGGGGAGCTGTTTTTT.

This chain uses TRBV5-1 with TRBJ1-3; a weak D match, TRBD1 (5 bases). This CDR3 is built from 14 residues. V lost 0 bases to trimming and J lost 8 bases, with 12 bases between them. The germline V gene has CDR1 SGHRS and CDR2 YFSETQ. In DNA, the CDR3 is TGCGCCAGCAGCTTGGAACCGAAAGGGGACACCATATATTTT. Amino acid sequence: CASSLEPKGDTIYF.

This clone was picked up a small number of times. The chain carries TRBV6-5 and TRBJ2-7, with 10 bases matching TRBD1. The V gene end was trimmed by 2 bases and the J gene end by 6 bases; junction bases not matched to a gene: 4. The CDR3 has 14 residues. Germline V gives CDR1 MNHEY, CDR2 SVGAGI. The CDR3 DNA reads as TGTGCCAGCAGTTACAGGGACAGGGGAAGCGAGCAGTACTTC. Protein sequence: CASSYRDRGSEQYF.

The CDR3 DNA follows: TGTGCCAGCAGTTTCCGGGACAGGGTTGTTAACACCATATATTTT. Amino acids: CASSFRDRVVNTIYF. The rearrangement joins TRBV28 to TRBJ1-3; 9 bases are a match to TRBD1. With V trimmed by 3 bases and J by 7 bases, 7 bases remained unmatched. The CDR3 covers 15 residues. From germline, CDR1 is MDHEN and CDR2 SYDVKM.

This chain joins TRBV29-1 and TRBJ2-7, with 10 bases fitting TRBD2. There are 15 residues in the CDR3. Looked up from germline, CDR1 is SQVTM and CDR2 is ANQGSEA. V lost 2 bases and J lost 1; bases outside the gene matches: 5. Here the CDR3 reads CSVESGRAASYEQYF. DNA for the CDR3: TGCAGCGTTGAAAGCGGGAGGGCCGCGTCCTACGAGCAGTACTTC.

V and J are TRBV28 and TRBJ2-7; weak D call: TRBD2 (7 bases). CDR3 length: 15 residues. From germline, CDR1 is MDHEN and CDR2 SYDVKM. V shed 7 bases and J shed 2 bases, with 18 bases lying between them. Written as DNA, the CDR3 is TGTGCCAGCACCCCGGGGGGCAGGGTGGCCTACGAGCAGTACGTC. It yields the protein CASTPGGRVAYEQYV.